The present entry profiles one TCR beta chain with its context. Clones were sequenced by immunoSEQ multiplex PCR, and TCRdb holds only the in-frame ones, with some missing. The data hold 100,000 or so clones, with around four fifths observed a single time. These data are taken from a study of control samples from healthy donors and cancer patients. This CDR3 spans 14 amino acids. The V and J ends lost 3 bases and 6 bases, in that order; junction bases with no gene match: 7. Per the germline V gene, CDR1 is MDHEN and CDR2 is SYDVKM. The receptor comes from a woman aged 50 to 60 in good health. What was sequenced was blood. The rearrangement links TRBV28 to TRBJ1-1, with 7 bases that match TRBD1. Here the CDR3 reads CASSFLSGGAEAFF. Written as DNA, the CDR3 is TGTGCCAGCAGTTTCCTATCAGGGGGAGCTGAAGCTTTCTTT.